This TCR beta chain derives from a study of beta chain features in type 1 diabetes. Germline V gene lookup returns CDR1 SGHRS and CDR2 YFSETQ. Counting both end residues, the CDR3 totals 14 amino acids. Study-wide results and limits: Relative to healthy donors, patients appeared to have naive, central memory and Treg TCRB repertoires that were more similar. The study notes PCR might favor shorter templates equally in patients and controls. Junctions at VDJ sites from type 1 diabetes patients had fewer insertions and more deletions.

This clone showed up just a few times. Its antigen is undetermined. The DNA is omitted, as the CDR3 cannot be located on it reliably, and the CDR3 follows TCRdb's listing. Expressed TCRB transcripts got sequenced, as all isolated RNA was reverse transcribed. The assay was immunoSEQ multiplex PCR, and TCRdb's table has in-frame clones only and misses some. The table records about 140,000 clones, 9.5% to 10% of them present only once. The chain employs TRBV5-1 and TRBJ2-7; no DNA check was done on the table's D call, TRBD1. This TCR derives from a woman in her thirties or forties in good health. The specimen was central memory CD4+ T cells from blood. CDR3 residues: CASSFGQGASHPYF.